This T cell receptor (beta chain) appears in the sequencing data of a study of blood T cells in healthy people across ages. Notes on the study in general: A strong correlation was found between TCR beta diversity and the percentage of naive T cells. As age increased, TCR beta diversity per million T cells fell in a roughly linear fashion.

In regard to this clonotype: The antigen is undetermined.

Sample-barcoded 5' priming and a J-beta primer mix drove a second PCR of roughly 7 to 11 cycles. Each CDR3 protein gets one entry after TCRdb re-called the 5' RACE reads with MiXCR. The sample comprises roughly 790,000 distinct CDR3 sequences, roughly 45% of which are singletons, and more than 20% rests with the top ten. The receptor was isolated from an older woman in good health. The specimen was blood.

The CDR3 loop is CASSLAASGTAKNIQYF. Here the CDR3 DNA reads TGTGCCAGCAGCTTAGCTGCGTCCGGGACAGCCAAAAACATTCAGTACTTC. This chain uses TRBV7-8 with TRBJ2-4; TRBD1 or TRBD2 may be the D gene (5 bases each). The CDR3 is 17 amino acids. The germline V gene has CDR1 SGHVS and CDR2 FQNEAQ. V was pared by 0 bases and J by 0 bases, with 12 bases between.